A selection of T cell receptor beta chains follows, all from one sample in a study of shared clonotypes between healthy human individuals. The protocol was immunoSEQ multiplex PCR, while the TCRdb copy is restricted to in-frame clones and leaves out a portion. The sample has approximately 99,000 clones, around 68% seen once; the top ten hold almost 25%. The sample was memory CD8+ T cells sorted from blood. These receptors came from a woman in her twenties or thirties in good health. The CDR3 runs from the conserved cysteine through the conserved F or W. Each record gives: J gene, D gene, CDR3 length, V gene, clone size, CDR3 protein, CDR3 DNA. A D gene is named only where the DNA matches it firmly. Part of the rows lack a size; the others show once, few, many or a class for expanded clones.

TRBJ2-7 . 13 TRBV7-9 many CASGGTSSYEQYF TGTGCCAGCGGAGGGACAAGCTCCTACGAGCAGTACTTC
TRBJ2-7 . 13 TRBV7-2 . CASSLRQFYEQYF TGTGCCAGCAGCTTACGACAGTTCTACGAGCAGTACTTC
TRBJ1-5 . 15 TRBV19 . CASSKPGTQNQPQHF TGTGCCAGTAGTAAACCCGGGACACAAAATCAGCCCCAGCATTTT
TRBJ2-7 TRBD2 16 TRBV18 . CVSSPLSAGGTYEQYF TGTGTCAGCTCACCACTTTCAGCGGGAGGGACCTACGAGCAGTACTTC
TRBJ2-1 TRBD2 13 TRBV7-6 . CASSLGGFNEQFF TGTGCCAGCAGCCTGGGGGGGTTCAATGAGCAGTTCTTC
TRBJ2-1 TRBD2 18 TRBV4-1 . CASSQDPGLAGRYNEQFF TGCGCCAGCAGCCAAGATCCGGGACTAGCGGGTAGATACAATGAGCAGTTCTTC
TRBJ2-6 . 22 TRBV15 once CATSRDLRARLGYLAGANVLTF TGTGCCACCAGCAGAGATTTGCGGGCTAGATTGGGCTATTTGGCTGGGGCCAACGTCCTGACTTTC
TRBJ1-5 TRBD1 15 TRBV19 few CASSRVTGSNQPQHF TGTGCCAGTAGCCGCGTGACAGGGTCCAATCAGCCCCAGCATTTT
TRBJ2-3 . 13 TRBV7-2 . CASSFSSVHTQYF TGTGCCAGCAGCTTTTCTAGCGTCCATACGCAGTATTTT
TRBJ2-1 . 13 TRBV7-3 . CASSFPGHNEQFF TGTGCCAGCAGCTTCCCGGGACACAATGAGCAGTTCTTC
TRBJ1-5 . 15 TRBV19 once CASSIWGTGNQPQHF TGTGCCAGTAGTATCTGGGGTACGGGCAATCAGCCCCAGCATTTT
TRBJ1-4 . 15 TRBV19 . CASSIAGTRGGKLFF TGTGCCAGTAGTATAGCGGGGACTAGGGGCGGAAAACTGTTTTTT
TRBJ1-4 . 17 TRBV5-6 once CASSLFVPGREREKLFF TGTGCCAGCAGCTTGTTCGTCCCCGGACGTGAGAGGGAAAAACTGTTTTTT
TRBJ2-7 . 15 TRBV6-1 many CASSEGADGSHEQYF TGTGCCAGCAGCGAAGGGGCTGACGGGAGCCACGAGCAGTACTTC
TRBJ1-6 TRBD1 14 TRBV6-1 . CASSQGQDNSPLHF TGTGCCAGCAGTCAGGGACAGGATAATTCACCCCTCCACTTT
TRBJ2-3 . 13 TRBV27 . CASSLYPTDTQYF TGTGCCAGCAGTTTATATCCCACAGATACGCAGTATTTT
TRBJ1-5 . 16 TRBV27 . CASSTGGGYSNQPQHF TGTGCCAGCAGTACCGGTGGGGGGTATAGCAATCAGCCCCAGCATTTT
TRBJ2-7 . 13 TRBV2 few CASSGDNSYEQYF TGTGCCAGCAGTGGGGACAACTCCTACGAGCAGTACTTC
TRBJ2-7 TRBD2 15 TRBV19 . CASSIGLAGGYEQYF TGTGCCAGTAGTATCGGACTAGCGGGAGGCTACGAGCAGTACTTC
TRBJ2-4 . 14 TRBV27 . CASASNLAKNIQYF TGTGCCAGCGCTTCGAACTTAGCCAAAAACATTCAGTACTTC
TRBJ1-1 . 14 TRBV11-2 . CASSFGQLNTEAFF TGTGCCAGCAGCTTCGGACAGCTGAACACTGAAGCTTTCTTT
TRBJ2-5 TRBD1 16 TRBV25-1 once CASSEKTGQGQETQYF TGTGCCAGCAGTGAAAAGACGGGACAGGGCCAAGAGACCCAGTACTTC
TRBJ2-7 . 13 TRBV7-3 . CASSLQDHYEQYF TGTGCCAGCAGCTTACAGGACCACTACGAGCAGTACTTC
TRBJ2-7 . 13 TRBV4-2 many CASSQDSHYEQYF TGTGCCAGCAGCCAAGATTCCCACTACGAGCAGTACTTC
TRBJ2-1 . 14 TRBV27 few CASSRGGLNNEQFF TGTGCCAGCAGTAGGGGGGGGCTCAACAATGAGCAGTTCTTC
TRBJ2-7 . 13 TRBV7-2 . CASSPIQTYEQYF TGTGCCAGCAGCCCCATTCAAACCTACGAGCAGTACTTC
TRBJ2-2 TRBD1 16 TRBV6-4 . CASSDGGQGNTGELFF TGTGCCAGCAGTGATGGAGGACAGGGTAACACCGGGGAGCTGTTTTTT
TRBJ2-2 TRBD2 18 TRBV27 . CASSWAPAGVLNTGELFF TGTGCCAGCAGCTGGGCCCCAGCGGGAGTCCTGAACACCGGGGAGCTGTTTTTT
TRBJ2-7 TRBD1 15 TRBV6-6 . CASSYGTGPVFEQYF TGTGCCAGCAGTTATGGGACAGGTCCGGTCTTCGAGCAGTACTTC
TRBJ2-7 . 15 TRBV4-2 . CASSQEAHRTYEQYF TGTGCCAGCAGCCAAGAGGCGCACAGGACCTACGAGCAGTACTTC
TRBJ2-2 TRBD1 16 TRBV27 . CASSPWRTGNTGELFF TGTGCCAGCAGCCCTTGGAGGACAGGGAACACCGGGGAGCTGTTTTTT
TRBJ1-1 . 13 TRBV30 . CAWSETAMTEAFF TGTGCCTGGAGTGAAACAGCTATGACTGAAGCTTTCTTT
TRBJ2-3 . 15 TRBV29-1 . CSVGSLDGGTDTQYF TGCAGCGTCGGATCATTGGATGGGGGCACAGATACGCAGTATTTT
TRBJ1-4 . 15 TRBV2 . CASSEERGANEKLFF TGTGCCAGCAGTGAAGAGAGGGGTGCTAATGAAAAACTGTTTTTT
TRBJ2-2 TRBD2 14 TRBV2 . CASKEGRGTGELFF TGTGCCAGCAAGGAGGGGAGGGGCACCGGGGAGCTGTTTTTT
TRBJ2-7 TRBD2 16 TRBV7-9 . CASSLAAGAGLHEQYF TGTGCCAGCAGCTTAGCAGCGGGAGCGGGTCTTCACGAGCAGTACTTC
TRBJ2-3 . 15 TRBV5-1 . CASSLGLGIADTQYF TGCGCCAGCAGCTTGGGACTAGGGATCGCAGATACGCAGTATTTT
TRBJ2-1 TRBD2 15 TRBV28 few CASSPSGISYNEQFF TGTGCCAGCAGTCCAAGCGGGATATCCTACAATGAGCAGTTCTTC
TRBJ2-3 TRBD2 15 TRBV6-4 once CASSMTSGSTDTQYF TGTGCCAGCAGCATGACTAGCGGGAGCACAGATACGCAGTATTTT
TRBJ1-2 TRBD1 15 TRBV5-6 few CASSVTTGASYGYTF TGTGCCAGCAGCGTGACGACAGGGGCCAGCTATGGCTACACCTTC
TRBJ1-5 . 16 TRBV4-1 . CASSQDMGAGIQPQHF TGCGCCAGCAGCCAAGATATGGGTGCGGGGATTCAGCCCCAGCATTTT